One sample yielded the 32 T cell receptor beta chains listed below, sequenced in a study of long-term antiretroviral therapy in people with HIV. An immunoSEQ assay, version v3.0, was performed at survey level. This table comes from immunoSEQ multiplex PCR, and its TCRdb copy is limited to in-frame clones, with some not included. The table has roughly 28,000 clones, 85% to 90% seen once; the top ten hold approximately 4.6%. The sample in question was unsorted PBMCs, obtained just over 2.6 years after starting antiretroviral therapy. These TCRs come from a man aged 35-49 years with HIV.

This clone was found a few times. This chain connects TRBV7-9 to TRBJ2-7; D is perhaps TRBD2 (6 bases). The germline V gene has CDR1 SEHNR and CDR2 FQNEAQ (reference sequence). Trimming removed 5 bases at V and 0 bases at J, with 17 bases between. The CDR3 is 16 residues long. The CDR3 DNA follows: TGTGCCAGCAGCCCGGGGGATCCGGGAGCCTCCTACGAGCAGTACTTC. Protein: CASSPGDPGASYEQYF.

The genes are TRBV21-1 and TRBJ1-2; no check of the table's D call, TRBD1, against the DNA was made. TRBV21-1 is a known pseudogene. This CDR3 spans 17 amino acids. As DNA, the CDR3 is TGTGCCAGCAGCAACCGACAGGGGGCGCTTGGTAGAGGTGGCTACACCTTC. This gives the protein CASSNRQGALGRGGYTF.

The V gene is TRBV4-1, the J gene TRBJ1-2; no clear D. The germline V gene encodes CDR1 MGHRA and CDR2 YSYEKL. Trimming took off 0 bases at V and 0 bases at J, with 8 bases between the two ends. CDR3 size: 15 residues. The CDR3 coding sequence is TGCGCCAGCAGCCAAGAACTTCCAGCTAACTATGGCTACACCTTC. Translating gives CASSQELPANYGYTF.

This chain uses TRBV9 with TRBJ1-2; D gene ambiguous. The CDR3 is 13 amino acids. Trimming removed 0 bases at V and 1 base at J, with 4 bases between. Germline-derived CDR1 and CDR2 are SGDLS and YYNGEE. This CDR3 reads CASSVDGNYGYTF. DNA for the CDR3: TGTGCCAGCAGCGTAGACGGTAACTATGGCTACACCTTC. Looking up the rest from reference TRBV9 and TRBJ1-2 gives the full variable domain: DSGVTQTPKHLITATGQRVTLRCSPRSGDLSVYWYQQSLDQGLQFLIQYYNGEERAKGNILERFSAQQFPDLHSELNLSSLELGDSALYFCASSVDGNYGYTFGSGTRLTVV.

This chain joins TRBV27 and TRBJ2-7; no definite D call. CDR3 size: 13 residues. Germline CDR1 reads MNHEY; CDR2 reads SMNVEV (reference sequence). V was shortened by 0 bases and J by 0 bases, with 3 bases between the two germline ends. The CDR3 reads CASSLSVSYEQYF. CDR3 coding DNA: TGTGCCAGCAGTTTATCGGTCTCCTACGAGCAGTACTTC.

Comments on this clone: At one end, the junction sequence differs from germline, possibly due to a read error. The V and J genes are TRBV4-3 and TRBJ2-3, with 8 positions matching TRBD2. The CDR3 has 17 amino acids. CDR1 is LGHNA and CDR2 is YSLEER in the germline V gene. The CDR3 loop is CASSQDLTAGGADTQYF. CDR3 coding DNA: TGCGCCAGCAGCCAAGATCTTACGGCGGGGGGCGCAGACACGCAGTATTTT.

The chain couples TRBV9 to TRBJ1-1; no clear D gene. Germline assignment: CDR1 SGDLS and CDR2 YYNGEE. V lost 1 base to trimming and J lost 1 base, with 5 bases between them. The CDR3 contains 13 residues. The CDR3 DNA reads TGTGCCAGCAGCGTACGGCAGAACACTGAAGCTTTCTTT. Encoded protein: CASSVRQNTEAFF.

The V and J genes are TRBV11-2 and TRBJ2-1; TRBD2 agrees at 9 bases. V dropped 4 bases and J dropped 7; count of bases not matched to a gene: 14. This CDR3 has 17 residues. The V gene's germline CDR1 is SGHAT and CDR2 FQNNGV. The CDR3 DNA is TGTGCCAGCAGCTCCCGAGTAGCTAGCGGGACGGGTAATGAGCAGTTCTTC. Residues: CASSSRVASGTGNEQFF.

The CDR3 reads CASSVMDRDLFGYTF. Written as DNA, the CDR3 is TGTGCCAGCAGCGTAATGGACAGGGATCTATTCGGCTACACCTTC. The chain joins TRBV9 to TRBJ1-2, with TRBD1 matching 8 bases. Losses at the gene ends were 1 base for V and 8 bases for J; bases not matched to a gene: 10. This CDR3 has 15 residues. From germline, CDR1 is SGDLS and CDR2 YYNGEE.

The chain combines TRBV7-2 with TRBJ1-2, with 7 positions matching TRBD1. The CDR3 is 15 amino acids. The germline V gene has CDR1 SGHTA and CDR2 FQGNSA. The V segment lost 4 bases and the J segment 2 bases; nucleotides outside the gene matches: 7. The CDR3: CASSSGGPPNYGYTF. For the CDR3, the DNA is TGTGCCAGCAGCTCAGGGGGTCCCCCCAACTATGGCTACACCTTC.

The rearrangement links TRBV7-2 to TRBJ2-5, with 10 nucleotides matching TRBD1. V trimming: 6 bases; J trimming: 3 bases; junction bases outside the gene matches: 7. Germline CDR1 is SGHTA and CDR2 is FQGNSA. The CDR3 is 15 amino acids. The CDR3 sequence: CASSRQGAREETQYF. The CDR3 DNA reads as TGTGCCAGCAGTAGACAGGGGGCGAGGGAAGAGACCCAGTACTTC. The whole variable domain, filled in from reference TRBV7-2 and TRBJ2-5, reads GAGVSQSPSNKVTEKGKDVELRCDPISGHTALYWYRQSLGQGLEFLIYFQGNSAPDKSGLPSDRFSAERTGGSVSTLTIQRTQQEDSAVYLCASSRQGAREETQYFGPGTRLLVL.

The count of this clone is one. The gene calls are TRBV19 and TRBJ2-2, with TRBD1 identical over 8 bases. CDR1 and CDR2 from the germline V gene are LNHDA and SQIVND (reference sequence). The V and J ends lost 3 bases and 7 bases, in that order; junction bases with no gene match: 7. The CDR3 is made up of 15 amino acids. Written as DNA, the CDR3 is TGTGCCAGTAGTATGAGGACAGGGAAGATCGGGGAGCTGTTTTTT. Translating gives CASSMRTGKIGELFF.

The chain recombines TRBV4-1 with TRBJ2-7, with 10 bases lining up with TRBD2. The V gene's germline CDR1 is MGHRA and CDR2 YSYEKL. The CDR3 contains 17 residues. V gave up 0 bases and J gave up 0 bases; unmatched junction bases: 5. The CDR3 nucleotides are TGCGCCAGCAGCCAAGATTCGGGACTAGCGCTCTCCTACGAGCAGTACTTC. This codes for CASSQDSGLALSYEQYF.

This rearrangement joins TRBV5-4 to TRBJ2-7, with 16 bases matching TRBD2. Germline V gene sequence: CDR1 SGHNT, CDR2 YYREEE (reference sequence). The CDR3 is 17 residues long. V dropped 4 bases and J dropped 4; count of bases not matched to a gene: 8. The CDR3 here is CASSGGLAGGPLYEQYF. DNA for the CDR3: TGTGCCAGCAGCGGGGGACTAGCGGGAGGGCCTTTGTACGAGCAGTACTTC.

The chain couples TRBV15 to TRBJ2-3; tentatively, D is TRBD1 (6 bases). There are 18 residues in the CDR3. V was shortened by 0 bases and J by 2 bases, with 18 bases between the two germline ends. Germline lookup yields CDR1 LNHNV and CDR2 YYDKDF (reference sequence). CDR3: CATSREGLGQTPTDTQYF. Written as DNA, the CDR3 is TGTGCCACCAGCAGAGAGGGTTTAGGACAGACTCCCACAGATACGCAGTATTTT.

The V call is TRBV28, the J call TRBJ1-3; no clear D gene. Between the trimmed V and J ends, which lost 2 bases and 7 bases, there was a span of 6 bases. The CDR3 runs to 12 residues. CDR1 is MDHEN, CDR2 SYDVKM, per germline. In DNA, the CDR3 is TGTGCCAGCAGTTTAAACACGAACACCATATATTTT. This encodes CASSLNTNTIYF. Using reference TRBV28 and TRBJ1-3 for the parts outside the CDR3, the full variable domain is DVKVTQSSRYLVKRTGEKVFLECVQDMDHENMFWYRQDPGLGLRLIYFSYDVKMKEKGDIPEGYSVSREKKERFSLILESASTNQTSMYLCASSLNTNTIYFGEGSWLTVV.

This chain uses TRBV2 with TRBJ1-6; D is possibly TRBD1 (5 bases). The V gene lost 5 bases and the J gene lost 7 bases, with 21 bases spanning the gap. Germline assignment: CDR1 SNHLY and CDR2 FYNNEI. This CDR3 spans 17 amino acids. CDR3 bases: TGTGCCAGCAGTACAAGAATGGGACTTAACTCAAATTCACCCCTCCACTTT. It yields the protein CASSTRMGLNSNSPLHF.

This chain uses TRBV7-8 with TRBJ1-1; no firm D call. Trimming stripped 2 bases from V and 6 bases from J, with 4 bases between. This CDR3 is built from 11 residues. Germline loops: CDR1 SGHVS, CDR2 FQNEAQ. This CDR3 reads CASSLMSEAFF. DNA for the CDR3: TGTGCCAGCAGCTTAATGTCTGAAGCTTTCTTT.

The chain is built from TRBV9 and TRBJ2-5; possible D gene TRBD2, 5 bases. Germline CDR1 is SGDLS and CDR2 is YYNGEE. The CDR3 has 14 residues. Deletions cut 2 bases from V and 1 base from J, with 9 bases between. DNA of the CDR3: TGTGCCAGCAGCGTTTCCGGGGTCCAAGAGACCCAGTACTTC. Amino acids: CASSVSGVQETQYF.

This clone appeared a single time. V usage is TRBV27 and J usage is TRBJ2-1, with 10 nucleotides matching TRBD2. The CDR3 has 17 residues. The J segment lost 5 bases and the V segment lost 9 bases, leaving 16 bases of the junction unmatched. Germline V gives CDR1 MNHEY, CDR2 SMNVEV (reference sequence). Here the CDR3 reads CASSGTSVPLINNEQFF. In DNA form, the CDR3 reads TGTGCCAGTTCCGGGACTAGCGTGCCGCTAATAAACAATGAGCAGTTCTTC.

The rearrangement uses TRBV7-3 and TRBJ2-6; D gene ambiguous. Trimming cost V 4 bases and J 3 bases, with 4 bases left between them. The CDR3 extends over 13 amino acids. Germline assignment: CDR1 SGHTA and CDR2 FQGTGA. The CDR3 region has the DNA TGTGCCAGCAGCTCGGATGGGGCCAACGTCCTGACTTTC. The encoded protein is CASSSDGANVLTF. Based on the CDR3 plus reference TRBV7-3 and TRBJ2-6, the full variable domain is GAGVSQTPSNKVTEKGKYVELRCDPISGHTALYWYRQSLGQGPEFLIYFQGTGAADDSGLPNDRFFAVRPEGSVSTLKIQRTERGDSAVYLCASSSDGANVLTFGAGSRLTVL.

This clone is deemed medium-sized. The rearrangement uses TRBV27 and TRBJ2-7; unclear D gene. The CDR3 contains 13 residues. CDR1 and CDR2 (germline): MNHEY, SMNVEV (reference sequence). V dropped 4 bases and J dropped 2 bases, with 9 bases sitting between them. The CDR3: CASSSTWTYEQYF. The CDR3, as DNA: TGTGCCAGCAGTTCGACATGGACCTACGAGCAGTACTTC.

V usage is TRBV27 and J usage is TRBJ1-1; TRBD1 is a possible D gene (5 bases). Between the trimmed V and J ends, which lost 0 bases and 5 bases, there was a span of 7 bases. The germline V gene encodes CDR1 MNHEY and CDR2 SMNVEV (reference sequence). CDR3 length equals 13 residues. The CDR3 spells CASSLSAGTEAFF. The CDR3 region has the DNA TGTGCCAGCAGTTTATCCGCAGGGACTGAAGCTTTCTTT.

This clone was seen a single time. The rearrangement joins TRBV14 to TRBJ2-2, with D perhaps assigned TRBD1 or TRBD2 (5 bases each). Germline V CDR1 and CDR2: SGHDN, FVKESK. V was cut by 3 bases and J by 5 bases, with 19 bases left in between. The CDR3 contains 17 residues. CDR3 nucleotide sequence: TGTGCCAGCAGCCATTGGAGGCAGGGCCTGAGAACCGGGGAGCTGTTTTTT. The encoded protein is CASSHWRQGLRTGELFF.

Only a few counts were recorded for this clone. The chain employs TRBV2 and TRBJ1-1; unclear D gene. The V end was cut by 5 bases, the J end by 5 bases, with 3 bases between. The V gene's germline CDR1 is SNHLY and CDR2 FYNNEI. The CDR3 is made up of 10 amino acids. The CDR3 sequence: CASSMTEAFF. The CDR3 DNA reads as TGTGCCAGCAGTATGACTGAAGCTTTCTTT.

This chain connects TRBV5-4 to TRBJ1-1; D may be TRBD1 (5 bases). Germline CDR1 is SGHNT and CDR2 is YYREEE (reference sequence). This CDR3 spans 14 amino acids. Trimming took off 0 bases at V and 6 bases at J, with 12 bases between the two ends. The CDR3 DNA follows: TGTGCCAGCAGCTTGGGGAGGGGTAAATCTGAAGCTTTCTTT. It is translated as CASSLGRGKSEAFF.

The chain has TRBV19 and TRBJ2-7; TRBD1 might be the D (6 bases). V lost 3 bases and J lost 3, with 9 bases in between. CDR1 is LNHDA, CDR2 SQIVND, per germline (reference sequence). CDR3 size: 13 residues. In nucleotides, the CDR3 is TGTGCCAGTAGTATGAGGGGGTTCTACGAGCAGTACTTC. As protein: CASSMRGFYEQYF.

This clone was counted a few times. The chain couples TRBV4-1 to TRBJ2-7; 8 nucleotides match TRBD2. Looked up from germline, CDR1 is MGHRA and CDR2 is YSYEKL. Unmatched junction bases numbered 8, after V lost 5 bases and J lost 2 bases. The CDR3 is made up of 15 amino acids. The CDR3 region is CASSSTSGGTYEQYF. CDR3 coding DNA: TGCGCCAGCAGCTCTACTAGCGGAGGAACCTACGAGCAGTACTTC.

This rearrangement joins TRBV2 to TRBJ2-3; 9 bases agree with TRBD2. The CDR3 is 18 amino acids. CDR1 and CDR2 from the germline V gene are SNHLY and FYNNEI. J gave up 0 bases and V 8 bases, and 15 bases lay outside the gene matches. The CDR3 loop reads CASQLVFASGDSTDTQYF. For the CDR3, the DNA is TGTGCCAGCCAACTGGTTTTTGCTAGCGGGGATAGCACAGATACGCAGTATTTT.

The chain employs TRBV7-6 and TRBJ2-7; 12 nucleotides line up with TRBD1. The CDR3 is made up of 15 amino acids. Per germline, CDR1 SGHVS and CDR2 FNYEAQ. Trimming cost V 4 bases and J 4 bases; bases outside gene matches: 5. CDR3 DNA sequence: TGTGCCAGCAGCTCCCAGGGACAGGGGGCTTACGAGCAGTACTTC. Translation gives CASSSQGQGAYEQYF.

This sequence joins TRBV2 and TRBJ2-5; 11 bases fit TRBD1. Germline CDR1 is SNHLY and CDR2 is FYNNEI. With V trimmed by 0 bases and J by 7 bases, 4 bases remained unmatched. This CDR3 region has 15 residues. In DNA form, the CDR3 reads TGTGCCAGCAGTGAAGCGGGACAGGGGGTTGGGACCCAGTACTTC. Translating gives CASSEAGQGVGTQYF. Using reference TRBV2 and TRBJ2-5 for the parts outside the CDR3, the full variable domain is EPEVTQTPSHQVTQMGQEVILRCVPISNHLYFYWYRQILGQKVEFLVSFYNNEISEKSEIFDDQFSVERPDGSNFTLKIRSTKLEDSAMYFCASSEAGQGVGTQYFGPGTRLLVL.

J is TRBJ2-1 and V is TRBV7-2; D gene uncertain. The germline V gene encodes CDR1 SGHTA and CDR2 FQGNSA. V dropped 3 bases and J dropped 0 bases, with 9 bases sitting between them. CDR3 length: 15 amino acids. CDR3 nucleotide sequence: TGTGCCAGCAGCTTCGAGATAAGCTCCTACAATGAGCAGTTCTTC. Translation gives CASSFEISSYNEQFF.